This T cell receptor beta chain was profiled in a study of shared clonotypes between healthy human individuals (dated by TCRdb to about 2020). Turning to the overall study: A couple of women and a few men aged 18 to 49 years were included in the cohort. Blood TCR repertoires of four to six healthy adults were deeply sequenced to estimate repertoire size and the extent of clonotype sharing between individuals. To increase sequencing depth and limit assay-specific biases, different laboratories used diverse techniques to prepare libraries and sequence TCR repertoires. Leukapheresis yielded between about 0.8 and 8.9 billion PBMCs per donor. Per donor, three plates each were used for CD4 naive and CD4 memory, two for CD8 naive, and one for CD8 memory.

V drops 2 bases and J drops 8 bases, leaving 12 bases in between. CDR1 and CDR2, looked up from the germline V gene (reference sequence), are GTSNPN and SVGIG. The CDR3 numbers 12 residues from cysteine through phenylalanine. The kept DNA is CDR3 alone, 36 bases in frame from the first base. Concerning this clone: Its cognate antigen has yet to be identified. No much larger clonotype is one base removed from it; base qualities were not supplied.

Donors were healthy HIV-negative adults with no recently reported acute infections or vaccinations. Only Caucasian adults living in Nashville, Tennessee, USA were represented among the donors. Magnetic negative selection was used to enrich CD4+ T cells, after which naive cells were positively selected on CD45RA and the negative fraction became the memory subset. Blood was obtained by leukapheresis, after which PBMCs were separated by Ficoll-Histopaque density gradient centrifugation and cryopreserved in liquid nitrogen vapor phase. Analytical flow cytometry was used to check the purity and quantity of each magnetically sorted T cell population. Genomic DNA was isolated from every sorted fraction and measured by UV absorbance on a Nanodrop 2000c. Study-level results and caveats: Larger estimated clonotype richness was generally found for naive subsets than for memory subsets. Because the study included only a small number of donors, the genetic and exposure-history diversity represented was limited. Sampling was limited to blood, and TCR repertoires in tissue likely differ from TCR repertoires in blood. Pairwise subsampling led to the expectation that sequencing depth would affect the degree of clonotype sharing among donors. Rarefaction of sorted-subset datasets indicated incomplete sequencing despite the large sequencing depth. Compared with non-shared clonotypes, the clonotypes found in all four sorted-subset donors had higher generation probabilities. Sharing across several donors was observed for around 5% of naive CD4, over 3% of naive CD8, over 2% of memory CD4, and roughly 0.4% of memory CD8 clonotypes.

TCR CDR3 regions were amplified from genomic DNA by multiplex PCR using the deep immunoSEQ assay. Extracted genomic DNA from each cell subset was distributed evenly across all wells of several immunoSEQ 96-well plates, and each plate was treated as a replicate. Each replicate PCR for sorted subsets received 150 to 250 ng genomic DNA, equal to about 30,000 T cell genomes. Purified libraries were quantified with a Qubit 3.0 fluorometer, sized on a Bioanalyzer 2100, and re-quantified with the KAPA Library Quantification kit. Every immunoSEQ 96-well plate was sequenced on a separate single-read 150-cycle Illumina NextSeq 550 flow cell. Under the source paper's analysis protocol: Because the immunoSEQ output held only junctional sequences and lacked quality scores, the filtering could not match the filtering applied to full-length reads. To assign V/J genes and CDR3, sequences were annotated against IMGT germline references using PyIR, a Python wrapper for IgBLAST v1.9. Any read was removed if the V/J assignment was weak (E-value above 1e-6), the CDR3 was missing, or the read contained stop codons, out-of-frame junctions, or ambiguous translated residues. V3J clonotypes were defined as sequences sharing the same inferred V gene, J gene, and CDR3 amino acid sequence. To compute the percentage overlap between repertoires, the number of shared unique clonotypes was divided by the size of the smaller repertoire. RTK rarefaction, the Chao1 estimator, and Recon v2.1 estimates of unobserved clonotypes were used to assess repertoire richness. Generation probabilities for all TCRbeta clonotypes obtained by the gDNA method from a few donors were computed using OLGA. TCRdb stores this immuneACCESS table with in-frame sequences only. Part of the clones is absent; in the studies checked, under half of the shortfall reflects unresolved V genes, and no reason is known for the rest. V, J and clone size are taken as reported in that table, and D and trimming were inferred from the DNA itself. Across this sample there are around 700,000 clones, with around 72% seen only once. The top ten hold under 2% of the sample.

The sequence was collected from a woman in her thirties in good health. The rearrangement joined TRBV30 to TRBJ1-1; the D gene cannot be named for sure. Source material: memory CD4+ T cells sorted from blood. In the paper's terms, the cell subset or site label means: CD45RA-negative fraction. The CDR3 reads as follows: CAWSFPWTEAFF. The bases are TGTGCCTGGAGTTTCCCTTGGACGGAAGCTTTCTTT.